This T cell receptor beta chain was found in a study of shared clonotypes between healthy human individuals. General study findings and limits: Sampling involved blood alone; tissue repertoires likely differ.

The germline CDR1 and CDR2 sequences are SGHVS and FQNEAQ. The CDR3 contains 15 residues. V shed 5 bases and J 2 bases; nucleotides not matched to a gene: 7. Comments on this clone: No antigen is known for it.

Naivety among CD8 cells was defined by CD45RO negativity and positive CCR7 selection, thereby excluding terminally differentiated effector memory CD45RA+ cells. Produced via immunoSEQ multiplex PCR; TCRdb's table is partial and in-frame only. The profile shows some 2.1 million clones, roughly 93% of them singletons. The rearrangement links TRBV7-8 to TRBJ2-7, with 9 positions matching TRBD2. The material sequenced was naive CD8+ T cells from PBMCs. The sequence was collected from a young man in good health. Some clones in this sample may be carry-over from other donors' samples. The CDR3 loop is CASSLVAGGAYEQYF. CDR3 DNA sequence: TGTGCCAGCAGCCTAGTTGCGGGAGGGGCCTACGAGCAGTACTTC.